There are a few counts of the clone carrying this T cell receptor beta chain. Repertoires were generated with immunoSEQ multiplex PCR, while TCRdb's copy carries only in-frame clones and drops some. The sample consists of about 300,000 clones, 70% to 90% of them appearing once. These data belong to a study of blood T cell repertoires in COVID-19. Study-wide context: The United States, Italy and Spain supplied acute and convalescent COVID-19 samples.

The CDR3 totals 15 residues. Looked up from germline, CDR1 is SGDLS and CDR2 is YYNGEE. Trimming left V 0 bases short and J 1 base short, with 8 bases between. V gene TRBV9 combines with J gene TRBJ1-3; D is uncertain. The sample consisted of peripheral blood. This receptor was obtained from a man between 70 and 80 years old with acute or convalescent COVID-19. The CDR3 DNA is TGTGCCAGCAGCGTAGACGATAGATCTGGAAACACCATATATTTT. Translation gives CASSVDDRSGNTIYF.